Following are 24 T cell receptor beta chains from one sample sequenced in a study of CD8+CD57+ T cells in acquired aplastic anemia. Researchers used genomic DNA as the template to profile TCR beta VDJ and CDR3. TCRdb reanalysed the reads using MiXCR and keeps one entry per CDR3 protein. The top ten hold under 0.95% of the sample, which has 400,000 to 600,000 distinct CDR3 sequences, around 32% seen once. Patients sequenced had flow cytometry evidence of CD8+CD57+ cell expansion. The sequencing sample was made of sorted CD4+, CD8+, or CD8+CD57+ T cells (not recorded which) from PBMCs. These receptors originate from a human donor with aplastic anemia.

The J gene is TRBJ2-7, the V gene TRBV30; the match to TRBD2 covers 7 bases. The CDR3 has 13 amino acids. Germline assignment: CDR1 GTSNPN and CDR2 SVGIG (reference sequence). Trimming at V came to 2 bases and at J to 3 bases, leaving 4 bases not matched to a gene. CDR3 in amino acids: CAWSRGRDYEQYF. CDR3 DNA sequence: TGTGCCTGGAGTCGGGGGAGGGACTACGAGCAGTACTTC.

The V and J genes are TRBV25-1 and TRBJ2-7, with D hard to call. The CDR3 is made up of 12 amino acids. The V gene lost 8 bases and the J gene lost 12 bases, with 20 bases spanning the gap. CDR1 and CDR2 (germline): MGHDK, SYGVNS. The CDR3 sequence: CASSPEGSQRYF. The CDR3 bases are TGTGCCAGCTCACCGGAAGGGTCCCAGCGGTACTTC.

This clonotype was counted at least ten times. The rearrangement uses TRBV12-3 or TRBV12-4 and TRBJ1-2; maybe TRBD1 (5 bases). This CDR3 contains 12 residues. The V and J ends lost 3 bases and 13 bases respectively, with 15 bases between them. In nucleotides, the CDR3 is TGTGCCAGCAGTTTCCTCCTAGACAGCCCCACCTTC. Protein sequence: CASSFLLDSPTF.

A remark on this clonotype: This may be a read error: a much more frequent sequence differs by one nucleotide. The genes are TRBV19 and TRBJ1-1; D is uncertain. Germline V gene sequence: CDR1 LNHDA, CDR2 SQIVND (reference sequence). The CDR3 runs 14 residues. In DNA, the CDR3 is TGTGCCACCCGTCTAGGGCCGGTGAACGCTGAAGCTTTCTTT. Translated: CATRLGPVNAEAFF.

The V and J genes are TRBV27 and TRBJ1-2; tentative D call: TRBD1 (5 bases). Deletions cut 5 bases from V and 8 bases from J, with 15 bases between. Looked up from germline, CDR1 is MNHEY and CDR2 is SMNVEV (reference sequence). CDR3 length: 13 residues. CDR3 in DNA: TGTGCCAGCAGTCCACGGTCGGGGGGAGGCTACACCTTC. Encoded protein: CASSPRSGGGYTF.

The sample holds a few counts of this clonotype. This sequence joins TRBV2 and TRBJ1-6, with D maybe TRBD1 (5 bases). This CDR3 region has 13 residues. Looked up from germline, CDR1 is SNHLY and CDR2 is FYNNEI. Deletions cut 7 bases from V and 9 bases from J, with 13 bases between. The CDR3 here is CASMGGITSPLHF. DNA for the CDR3: TGTGCCAGCATGGGGGGGATCACTTCACCCCTCCACTTT.

The chain employs TRBV6-1 and TRBJ2-7, with D tentatively TRBD2 (6 bases). In germline, CDR1 is MNHNS, CDR2 SASEGT. This CDR3 spans 13 amino acids. Between the trimmed V and J ends, which lost 5 bases and 3 bases, there was a span of 11 bases. In nucleotides, the CDR3 is TGTGCCAGCAGTCGTCACGGGGGCTACGAGCAGTACTTC. It codes for CASSRHGGYEQYF.

The rearrangement uses TRBV24-1 and TRBJ1-2; 11 nucleotides line up with TRBD1. Germline V gene sequence: CDR1 KGHDR, CDR2 SFDVKD. The CDR3 is 15 residues long. J was trimmed by 4 bases and V by 3 bases; bases with no gene match: 3. The CDR3 coding sequence is TGTGCCACCAGTGATGGGACAGGGGGTTTCTATGGCTACACCTTC. The encoded protein is CATSDGTGGFYGYTF.

In this sample, this clonotype turned up once. The chain uses TRBV2 and TRBJ2-7; 7 nucleotides line up with TRBD1. J was trimmed by 0 bases and V by 5 bases; bases with no gene match: 4. The CDR3 contains 14 residues. Germline CDR1 reads SNHLY; CDR2 reads FYNNEI. The CDR3 DNA reads TGTGCCAGCAGTTTCCGGGACAGCTCCTACGAGCAGTACTTC. It specifies CASSFRDSSYEQYF.

This clonotype showed up many times. The chain carries TRBV20-1 and TRBJ2-7; D possibly corresponds to TRBD2 (7 bases). The CDR3 totals 13 residues. Deletions cut 5 bases from V and 2 bases from J, with 13 bases between. Germline assignment: CDR1 DFQATT and CDR2 SNEGSKA (reference sequence). The CDR3 DNA follows: TGCAGTGCTGAGGCGGGGGCCCCCTACGAGCAGTACTTC. It specifies CSAEAGAPYEQYF.

The rearrangement joins TRBV4-2 to TRBJ1-3; D is undetermined. The CDR3 covers 16 residues. V shed 2 bases and J shed 0 bases, with 11 bases lying between them. Germline CDR1 is LGHNA and CDR2 is YNFKEQ. The CDR3 DNA sequence: TGTGCCAGCAGCCAAATTACCGCCCGCTCTGGAAACACCATATATTTT. Translating it yields CASSQITARSGNTIYF.

This clonotype turned up a few times. The chain couples TRBV4-3 to TRBJ1-4, with D perhaps TRBD1 (6 bases). Looked up from germline, CDR1 is LGHNA and CDR2 is YSLEER. V lost 1 base and J 8 bases, leaving 11 bases between the germline ends. The CDR3 covers 14 residues. This chain's CDR3 is CASSQGGGGEKLFF. CDR3 nucleotide sequence: TGCGCCAGCAGCCAAGGGGGCGGGGGCGAAAAACTGTTTTTT.

This chain uses TRBV6-1 with TRBJ2-1, with a tentative D call TRBD2 (6 bases). Germline lookup yields CDR1 MNHNS and CDR2 SASEGT. This CDR3 has 14 amino acids. Trimming shortened V by 5 bases and J by 4 bases, and 12 bases separated the two germline ends. CDR3 region: CASSPAGGYNEQFF. The CDR3 DNA sequence: TGTGCCAGCAGTCCGGCTGGGGGGTACAATGAGCAGTTCTTC.

This clonotype came up many times. The gene calls are TRBV7-9 and TRBJ1-1; 7 bases agree with TRBD1. Trimming at V came to 6 bases and at J to 3 bases, leaving 4 bases not matched to a gene. There are 13 residues in the CDR3. Germline CDR1 is SEHNR and CDR2 is FQNEAQ (reference sequence). CDR3 protein: CASRSTGDTEAFF. The CDR3 DNA follows: TGTGCCAGCAGGAGTACAGGGGACACTGAAGCTTTCTTT.

The V gene is TRBV12-3 or TRBV12-4, the J gene TRBJ2-1, with D possibly being TRBD1 (6 bases). Trimming stripped 5 bases from V and 0 bases from J, with 8 bases between. The CDR3 covers 14 residues. CDR3 coding DNA: TGTGCCAGCAGTACAGGGATCTCCTACAATGAGCAGTTCTTC. Its protein is CASSTGISYNEQFF.

The V gene is TRBV20-1, the J gene TRBJ1-4; the D is unclear. This CDR3 comprises 15 residues. V was cut by 0 bases and J by 0 bases, with 8 bases left in between. From germline, CDR1 is DFQATT and CDR2 SNEGSKA (reference sequence). The CDR3 loop is CSARDLATTNEKLFF. The CDR3, as DNA: TGCAGTGCTAGAGATCTAGCCACAACTAATGAAAAACTGTTTTTT.

This clonotype was seen more than once but under ten times. The chain links TRBV27 to TRBJ2-7, with D possibly matching TRBD2 (5 bases). The germline gives CDR1 MNHEY, CDR2 SMNVEV (reference sequence). The V and J ends lost 6 bases and 7 bases respectively, with 10 bases between them. CDR3 size: 11 residues. The DNA of the CDR3 is TGTGCCAGCAGGGAGGCTGGTGAGCAGTACTTC. Encoded protein: CASREAGEQYF.

This clonotype was recorded many times. CDR3 loop: CASSITRSEQFF. Here the CDR3 DNA reads TGTGCCAGTAGTATAACGCGGAGCGAGCAGTTCTTC. The rearrangement uses TRBV19 and TRBJ2-1; D is ambiguous. Trimming stripped 2 bases from V and 10 bases from J, with 9 bases between. Looked up from germline, CDR1 is LNHDA and CDR2 is SQIVND (reference sequence). The CDR3 length is 12 residues.

This clonotype was seen many times. This chain joins TRBV20-1 and TRBJ2-3, with D tentatively TRBD2 (6 bases). V lost 3 bases, J lost 2 bases, and 15 bases lay in between. The CDR3 sequence is 15 residues long. Germline V gene sequence: CDR1 DFQATT, CDR2 SNEGSKA (reference sequence). The CDR3 sequence: CSASEAGRYTDTQYF. Here the CDR3 DNA reads TGCAGTGCTAGTGAGGCGGGGAGATACACAGATACGCAGTATTTT.

This clonotype was seen only a few times. This sequence may be a read error, since a much larger clone differs from it by one base. The rearrangement joins TRBV7-6 to TRBJ2-1; D unresolved. CDR1 and CDR2 (germline): SGHVS, FNYEAQ. The CDR3 runs to 12 residues. The CDR3 protein is CACSLAVHEQFF. The CDR3 region has the DNA TGTGCCTGCAGCTTAGCTGTACACGAGCAGTTCTTC. Filled out from reference TRBV7-6 and TRBJ2-1, the complete variable domain reads GAGVSQSPRYKVTKRGQDVALRCDPISGHVSLYWYRQALGQGPEFLTYFNYEAQQDKSGLPNDRFSAERPEGSISTLTIQRTEQRDSAMYRCACSLAVHEQFFGPGTRLTVL.

The chain carries TRBV7-2 and TRBJ2-5; 9 nucleotides align to TRBD1. The J segment lost 5 bases and the V segment lost 6 bases, leaving 7 bases of the junction unmatched. This CDR3 is built from 14 residues. CDR1 SGHTA and CDR2 FQGNSA come from the germline V gene. Written as DNA, the CDR3 is TGTGCCAGCAGGCGGGACAGGGTGGGGGAGACCCAGTACTTC. Its translation: CASRRDRVGETQYF.

The gene calls are TRBV6-1 and TRBJ2-4; D gene uncertain. The CDR3 is 14 amino acids. V lost 7 bases and J lost 4, with 14 bases in between. Germline values: CDR1 MNHNS, CDR2 SASEGT. CDR3 DNA: TGTGCCAGCAAAGGGCAGGCGGCGAAAAACATTCAGTACTTC. This translates into CASKGQAAKNIQYF.

J is TRBJ1-1 and V is TRBV4-2; the D is unclear. The V end was cut by 3 bases, the J end by 1 base, with 18 bases between. The germline CDR1 and CDR2 sequences are LGHNA and YNFKEQ. CDR3 length equals 17 residues. The CDR3 loop reads CASSQKTVREGNTEAFF. The CDR3 nucleotides read TGTGCCAGCAGCCAGAAAACGGTACGGGAAGGGAACACTGAAGCTTTCTTT.

This clonotype was counted at least ten times. The rearrangement uses TRBV2 and TRBJ1-6; 9 bases agree with TRBD1. The V and J ends lost 1 base and 9 bases, in that order; junction bases with no gene match: 4. The germline CDR1 and CDR2 sequences are SNHLY and FYNNEI. This CDR3 is built from 15 residues. Written as DNA, the CDR3 is TGTGCCAGCAGTGAAGGACAGGGGGAGGTTTCACCCCTCCACTTT. Translating it yields CASSEGQGEVSPLHF.